This TCR beta chain was identified in a study of CD8+CD57+ T cells in acquired aplastic anemia. At the level of the study: Sorted cells (CD4+ and CD8+) yielded DNA amounts that averaged roughly 3 ug. Overall study findings and caveats: CD8+ Simpson's diversity did not differ significantly between patients and controls. Common to patients and controls were twenty-nine CD8+ CDR3 sequences.

Whoever was chosen for sequencing had shown CD8+CD57+ cell expansion by flow cytometry. Every patient had severe acquired aplastic anemia. Using genomic DNA as the template, TCR beta VDJ and CDR3 profiling was carried out. A single record per CDR3 protein comes from TCRdb applying MiXCR to the reads. Altogether 150,000 to 200,000 distinct CDR3 sequences are present, around half being singletons, with the ten largest covering about 2.8%. This CDR3 contains 14 residues. V was pared by 0 bases and J by 10 bases, with 13 bases between. Germline assignment: CDR1 SGHNT and CDR2 YENEEA. This clonotype was seen a single time. Its antigen remains unknown.

The sequenced material came from sorted CD4+, CD8+, or CD8+CD57+ T cells (not recorded which) from PBMCs. This TCR was recovered from a human donor with aplastic anemia. V usage is TRBV11-3 and J usage is TRBJ2-1; possible D gene TRBD2, 7 bases. The CDR3 reads CASSLEGGVGEQFF. DNA of the CDR3: TGTGCCAGCAGCTTAGAAGGGGGGGTCGGAGAGCAGTTCTTC.